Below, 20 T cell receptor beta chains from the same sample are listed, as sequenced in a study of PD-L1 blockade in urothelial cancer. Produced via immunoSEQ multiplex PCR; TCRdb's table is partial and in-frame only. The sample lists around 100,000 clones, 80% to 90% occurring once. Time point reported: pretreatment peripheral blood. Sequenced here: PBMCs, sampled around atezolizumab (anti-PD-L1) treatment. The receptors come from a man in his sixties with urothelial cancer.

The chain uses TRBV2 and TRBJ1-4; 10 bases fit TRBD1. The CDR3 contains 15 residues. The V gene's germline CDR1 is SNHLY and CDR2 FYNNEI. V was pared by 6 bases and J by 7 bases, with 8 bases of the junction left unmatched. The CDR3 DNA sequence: TGTGCCAGCAGCGAGACAGGGGGCGCGAGTGAAAAACTGTTTTTT. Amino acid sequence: CASSETGGASEKLFF.

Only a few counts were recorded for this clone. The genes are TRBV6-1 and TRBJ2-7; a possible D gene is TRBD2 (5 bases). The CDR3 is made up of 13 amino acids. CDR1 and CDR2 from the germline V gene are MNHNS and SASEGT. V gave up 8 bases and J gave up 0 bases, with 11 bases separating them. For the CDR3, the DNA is TGTGCCAGCGAAAGGAGGAGCTCCTACGAGCAGTACTTC. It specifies CASERRSSYEQYF.

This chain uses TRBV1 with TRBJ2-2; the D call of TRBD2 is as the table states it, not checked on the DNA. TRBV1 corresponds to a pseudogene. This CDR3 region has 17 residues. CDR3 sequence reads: CTRIGLAGVRGTGELFF. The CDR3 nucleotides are TGCACCAGGATAGGACTAGCGGGAGTTCGGGGCACCGGGGAGCTGTTTTTT.

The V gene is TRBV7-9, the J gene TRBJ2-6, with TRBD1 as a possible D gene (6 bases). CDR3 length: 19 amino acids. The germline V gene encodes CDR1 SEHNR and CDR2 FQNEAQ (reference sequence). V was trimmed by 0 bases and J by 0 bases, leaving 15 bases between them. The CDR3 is CASSLALGRGNSGANVLTF. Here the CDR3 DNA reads TGTGCCAGCAGCTTAGCTCTTGGCAGGGGAAACTCTGGGGCCAACGTCCTGACTTTC.

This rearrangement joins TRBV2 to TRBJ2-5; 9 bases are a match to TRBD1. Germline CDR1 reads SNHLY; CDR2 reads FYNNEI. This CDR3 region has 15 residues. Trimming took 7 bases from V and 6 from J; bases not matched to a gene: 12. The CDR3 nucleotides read TGTGCCAGCACCCCGGTCCCGGGACAGGGCAAGACCCAGTACTTC. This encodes CASTPVPGQGKTQYF.

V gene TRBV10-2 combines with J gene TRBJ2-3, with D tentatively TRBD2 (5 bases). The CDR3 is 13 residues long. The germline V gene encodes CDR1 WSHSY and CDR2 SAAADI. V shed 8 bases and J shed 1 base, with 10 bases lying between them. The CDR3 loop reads CASALAGTDTQYF. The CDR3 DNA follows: TGCGCCAGCGCCCTAGCAGGCACAGATACGCAGTATTTT.

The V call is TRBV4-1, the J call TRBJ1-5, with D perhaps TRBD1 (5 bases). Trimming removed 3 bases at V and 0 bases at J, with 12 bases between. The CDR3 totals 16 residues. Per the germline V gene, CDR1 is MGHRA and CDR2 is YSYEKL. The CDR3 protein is CASSQTELNSNQPQHF. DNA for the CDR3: TGCGCCAGCAGCCAGACAGAACTGAATAGCAATCAGCCCCAGCATTTT.

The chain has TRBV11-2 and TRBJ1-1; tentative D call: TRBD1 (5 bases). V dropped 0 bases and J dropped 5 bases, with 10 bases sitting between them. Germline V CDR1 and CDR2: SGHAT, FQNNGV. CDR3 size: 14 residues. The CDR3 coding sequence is TGTGCCAGCAGCTTAGATCAGGGAGGGACTGAAGCTTTCTTT. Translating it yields CASSLDQGGTEAFF.

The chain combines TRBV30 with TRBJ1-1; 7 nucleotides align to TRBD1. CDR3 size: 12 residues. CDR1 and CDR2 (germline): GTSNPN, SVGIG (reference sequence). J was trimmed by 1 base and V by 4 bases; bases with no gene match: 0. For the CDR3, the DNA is TGTGCCTGGAACAGGGGGAACACTGAAGCTTTCTTT. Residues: CAWNRGNTEAFF.

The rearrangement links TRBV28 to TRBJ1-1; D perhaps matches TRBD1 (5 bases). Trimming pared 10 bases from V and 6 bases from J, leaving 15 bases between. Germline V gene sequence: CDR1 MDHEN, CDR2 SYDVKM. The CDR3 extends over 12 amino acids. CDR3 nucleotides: TGTGCCATCGTTTCGGGGGTCGCTGAAGCTTTCTTT. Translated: CAIVSGVAEAFF. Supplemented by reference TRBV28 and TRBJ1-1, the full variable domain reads DVKVTQSSRYLVKRTGEKVFLECVQDMDHENMFWYRQDPGLGLRLIYFSYDVKMKEKGDIPEGYSVSREKKERFSLILESASTNQTSMYLCAIVSGVAEAFFGQGTRLTVV.

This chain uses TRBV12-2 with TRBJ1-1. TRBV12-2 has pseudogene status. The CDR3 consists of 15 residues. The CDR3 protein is CASRLRVLRNTEAFF. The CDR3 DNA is TGTGCAAGTCGCTTACGGGTCTTGAGGAACACTGAAGCTTTCTTT.

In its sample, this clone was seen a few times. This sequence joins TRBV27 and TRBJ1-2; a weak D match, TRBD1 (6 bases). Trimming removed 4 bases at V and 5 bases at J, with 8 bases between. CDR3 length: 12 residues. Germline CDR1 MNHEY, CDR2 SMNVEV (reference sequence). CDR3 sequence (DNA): TGTGCCAGCAGTTCCCAGGGGTATGGCTACACCTTC. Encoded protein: CASSSQGYGYTF.

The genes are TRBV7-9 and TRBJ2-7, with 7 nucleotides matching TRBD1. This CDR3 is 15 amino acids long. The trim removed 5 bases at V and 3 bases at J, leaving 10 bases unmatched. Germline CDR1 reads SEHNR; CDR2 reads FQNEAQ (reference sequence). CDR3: CASSPGGQTLYEQYF. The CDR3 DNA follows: TGTGCCAGCAGCCCAGGGGGACAGACCCTCTACGAGCAGTACTTC.

The CDR3 DNA reads as TGTGCCTGGAGTGTTAGCTATAGCAATCAGCCCCAGCATTTT. This gives the protein CAWSVSYSNQPQHF. The chain is built from TRBV30 and TRBJ1-5; D remains unclear. The V and J ends lost 0 bases and 0 bases respectively, with 6 bases between them. CDR3 length equals 14 residues. Germline V gene sequence: CDR1 GTSNPN, CDR2 SVGIG (reference sequence).

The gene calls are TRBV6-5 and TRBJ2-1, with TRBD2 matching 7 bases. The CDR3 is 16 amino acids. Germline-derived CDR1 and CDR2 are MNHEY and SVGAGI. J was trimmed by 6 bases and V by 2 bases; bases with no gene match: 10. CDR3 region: CASSYRGSGYLNEQFF. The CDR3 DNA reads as TGTGCCAGCAGTTACCGTGGTAGCGGGTACCTCAATGAGCAGTTCTTC.

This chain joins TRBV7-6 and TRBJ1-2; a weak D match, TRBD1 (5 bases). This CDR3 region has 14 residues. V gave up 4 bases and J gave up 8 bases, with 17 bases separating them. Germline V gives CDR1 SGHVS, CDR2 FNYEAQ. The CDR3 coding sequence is TGTGCCAGCAGCTCAACCGGGACGGCGGGGGGCTACACCTTC. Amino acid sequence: CASSSTGTAGGYTF.

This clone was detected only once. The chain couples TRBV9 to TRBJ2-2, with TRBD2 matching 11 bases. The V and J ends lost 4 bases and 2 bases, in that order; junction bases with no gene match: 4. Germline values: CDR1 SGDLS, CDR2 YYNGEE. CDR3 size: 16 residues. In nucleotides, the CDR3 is TGTGCCAGCAGCCCAGGGACTAGCGGTAACACCGGGGAGCTGTTTTTT. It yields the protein CASSPGTSGNTGELFF.

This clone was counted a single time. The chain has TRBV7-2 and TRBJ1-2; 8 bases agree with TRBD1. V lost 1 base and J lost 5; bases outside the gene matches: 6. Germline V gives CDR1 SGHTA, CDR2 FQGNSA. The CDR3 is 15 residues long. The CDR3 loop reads CASSLETGVGYGYTF. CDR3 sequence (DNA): TGTGCCAGCAGCTTAGAGACAGGGGTTGGGTATGGCTACACCTTC. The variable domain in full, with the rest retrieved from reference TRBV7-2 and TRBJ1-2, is GAGVSQSPSNKVTEKGKDVELRCDPISGHTALYWYRQSLGQGLEFLIYFQGNSAPDKSGLPSDRFSAERTGGSVSTLTIQRTQQEDSAVYLCASSLETGVGYGYTFGSGTRLTVV.

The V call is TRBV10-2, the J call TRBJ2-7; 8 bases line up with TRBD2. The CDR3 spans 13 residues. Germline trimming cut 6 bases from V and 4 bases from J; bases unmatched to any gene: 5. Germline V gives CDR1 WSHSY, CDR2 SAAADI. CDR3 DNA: TGCGCCAGCAGGGTAGCGGGAACTTACGAGCAGTACTTC. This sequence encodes CASRVAGTYEQYF.

In nucleotides, the CDR3 is TGTGCCAGCAGCTTGGCGGGACAGGGGTCGGTAGATACGCAGTATTTT. Its protein product is CASSLAGQGSVDTQYF. This chain joins TRBV5-4 and TRBJ2-3; 10 positions agree with TRBD1. V shed 0 bases and J 5 bases; nucleotides not matched to a gene: 6. This CDR3 has 16 residues. Germline V gives CDR1 SGHNT, CDR2 YYREEE (reference sequence).